One sample yielded the 23 T cell receptor beta chains listed below, sequenced in a study of cytomegalovirus exposure and HLA in healthy donors. Generated by immunoSEQ multiplex PCR, the TCRdb table keeps only in-frame clones and is missing some. The repertoire holds around 250,000 clones, with less than 95% as singletons. The sequenced sample consisted of PBMCs. The receptors here all came from a woman aged 25 to 39 in good health and CMV-seronegative.

The J gene is TRBJ1-5, the V gene TRBV30; 8 bases agree with TRBD1. There are 14 residues in the CDR3. V dropped 2 bases and J dropped 5; count of bases not matched to a gene: 5. In germline, CDR1 is GTSNPN, CDR2 SVGIG (reference sequence). The CDR3 loop reads CAWSTGGGYQPQHF. The CDR3 DNA is TGTGCCTGGAGTACAGGGGGGGGCTATCAGCCCCAGCATTTT.

This clone is a singleton in its sample. This CDR3 is CASSDGLAYYSSYEQYF. In DNA, the CDR3 is TGTGCCAGCAGCGACGGACTAGCGTATTATTCTTCCTACGAGCAGTACTTC. The chain is built from TRBV7-3 and TRBJ2-7, with 9 bases matching TRBD2. V gave up 5 bases and J gave up 1 base; unmatched junction bases: 12. Germline lookup yields CDR1 SGHTA and CDR2 FQGTGA. CDR3 length: 17 residues.

The chain carries TRBV6-4 and TRBJ2-1; D may be TRBD1 (5 bases). V gave up 0 bases and J gave up 7 bases, with 10 bases separating them. The V gene's germline CDR1 is MRHNA and CDR2 SNTAGT. The CDR3 has 14 amino acids. The CDR3, as DNA: TGTGCCAGCAGTGACTCGGCAGGGTCGAATGAGCAGTTCTTC. Protein: CASSDSAGSNEQFF.

The V call is TRBV4-1, the J call TRBJ1-2, with D maybe TRBD1 (6 bases). Germline lookup yields CDR1 MGHRA and CDR2 YSYEKL. Trimming pared 0 bases from V and 0 bases from J, leaving 11 bases between. The CDR3 is 16 amino acids. CDR3 residues: CASSQDRGRANYGYTF. For the CDR3, the DNA is TGCGCCAGCAGCCAAGATCGGGGGCGGGCTAACTATGGCTACACCTTC.

With respect to this clone: This sample also contains other DNA sequences that code for the same CDR3. The chain has TRBV19 and TRBJ2-1; D tentatively fits TRBD1 or TRBD2 (5 bases each). The V end lost 5 bases, the J end lost 3 bases, and 8 bases lay between the germline ends. Germline V CDR1 and CDR2: LNHDA, SQIVND (reference sequence). The CDR3 has 13 amino acids. The CDR3 bases are TGTGCCAGTAGTTGGGGGAGCTACAATGAGCAGTTCTTC. Translating gives CASSWGSYNEQFF.

The V and J genes are TRBV5-4 and TRBJ2-7; TRBD2 might be the D (6 bases). Trimming stripped 0 bases from V and 4 bases from J, with 14 bases between. The CDR3 consists of 15 residues. Germline lookup yields CDR1 SGHNT and CDR2 YYREEE (reference sequence). This CDR3 reads CASSLESRGRYEQYF. As DNA, the CDR3 is TGTGCCAGCAGCTTGGAGTCGCGGGGTAGGTACGAGCAGTACTTC.

V usage is TRBV12-5 and J usage is TRBJ2-1; no firm D call. V was cut by 0 bases and J by 10 bases, with 16 bases left in between. This CDR3 has 15 residues. Per germline, CDR1 LGHNT and CDR2 FRNRAP. This CDR3 is CASGLVSSPGAEQFF. CDR3 DNA sequence: TGTGCTAGTGGTTTGGTATCGAGCCCCGGCGCCGAGCAGTTCTTC.

This chain links TRBV9 with TRBJ1-4, with TRBD1 as a possible D gene (5 bases). Trimming shortened V by 5 bases and J by 5 bases, and 13 bases separated the two germline ends. The CDR3 runs to 14 residues. CDR1 is SGDLS, CDR2 YYNGEE, per germline. CDR3 amino acids: CASSTGDVNEKLFF. The CDR3 DNA is TGTGCCAGCAGTACAGGAGACGTAAATGAAAAACTGTTTTTT. Variable domain in full (rest from reference TRBV9 and TRBJ1-4): DSGVTQTPKHLITATGQRVTLRCSPRSGDLSVYWYQQSLDQGLQFLIQYYNGEERAKGNILERFSAQQFPDLHSELNLSSLELGDSALYFCASSTGDVNEKLFFGSGTQLSVL.

This rearrangement joins TRBV7-3 to TRBJ1-5; TRBD1 agrees at 7 bases. The ends lost 5 bases at V and 6 bases at J; junction bases unmatched: 10. Germline CDR1 SGHTA, CDR2 FQGTGA. The CDR3 totals 15 residues. The CDR3 bases are TGTGCCAGCAGCCCCTCTACAGGGGAGGGTCAGCCCCAGCATTTT. Its protein product is CASSPSTGEGQPQHF.

V is TRBV7-2 and J is TRBJ2-5; 9 positions agree with TRBD1. This CDR3 spans 15 amino acids. Germline V gene sequence: CDR1 SGHTA, CDR2 FQGNSA. J lost 5 bases, V lost 3 bases, and 7 bases had no gene match. The CDR3: CASSLVDRGGETQYF. The CDR3, as DNA: TGTGCCAGCAGCTTGGTGGACAGGGGTGGGGAGACCCAGTACTTC.

V and J are TRBV7-9 and TRBJ2-1; D is possibly TRBD1 (5 bases). The CDR3 contains 16 residues. V was clipped by 1 base and J by 8 bases, with 18 bases between them. The germline CDR1 and CDR2 sequences are SEHNR and FQNEAQ (reference sequence). CDR3 sequence: CASSLEARTTFDEQFF. The CDR3 DNA follows: TGTGCCAGCAGCTTAGAGGCCAGGACAACCTTCGATGAGCAGTTCTTC.

The chain recombines TRBV5-1 with TRBJ2-1; 12 bases are a match to TRBD2. Unmatched junction bases numbered 11, after V lost 4 bases and J lost 6 bases. CDR3 length equals 17 residues. Germline V gives CDR1 SGHRS, CDR2 YFSETQ. The CDR3 coding sequence is TGCGCCAGCAGCCAAATGACTAGCGGGAGCCAGGGCAATGAGCAGTTCTTC. Amino acid sequence: CASSQMTSGSQGNEQFF.

The chain's CDR3 is CASSRDGQYGYTF. CDR3 coding DNA: TGTGCCAGCAGCCGAGATGGACAGTATGGCTACACCTTC. The gene calls are TRBV5-6 and TRBJ1-2; tentatively, D is TRBD1 (6 bases). CDR1 is SGHDT and CDR2 is YYEEEE in the germline V gene. There are 13 residues in the CDR3. V lost 4 bases and J 5 bases, leaving 12 bases between the germline ends.

The V call is TRBV28, the J call TRBJ2-7; the D gene is possibly TRBD1 (8 bases). The CDR3 totals 15 residues. Germline V gives CDR1 MDHEN, CDR2 SYDVKM. V was cut by 5 bases and J by 4 bases, with 18 bases left in between. The CDR3 spells CASSDRGGGTYEQYF. The CDR3 nucleotides are TGTGCCAGCAGTGACAGGGGAGGGGGAACTTACGAGCAGTACTTC.

The chain links TRBV27 to TRBJ1-5; D remains unclear. Germline CDR1 reads MNHEY; CDR2 reads SMNVEV (reference sequence). This CDR3 region has 16 residues. Between the trimmed V and J ends, which lost 6 bases and 4 bases, there was a span of 19 bases. CDR3 residues: CASRPLGGAQNQPQHF. The CDR3 DNA reads TGTGCCAGCAGGCCGCTCGGTGGAGCCCAAAATCAGCCCCAGCATTTT.

The chain recombines TRBV9 with TRBJ2-5; TRBD1 is a possible D gene (5 bases). V lost 3 bases, J lost 4 bases, and 13 bases lay in between. CDR1 is SGDLS, CDR2 YYNGEE, per germline. This CDR3 comprises 14 residues. The CDR3 coding sequence is TGTGCCAGCAGCGACAGGTCCCCGGGAGAGACCCAGTACTTC. This sequence encodes CASSDRSPGETQYF. Full variable domain (outside the CDR3, taken from reference TRBV9 and TRBJ2-5): DSGVTQTPKHLITATGQRVTLRCSPRSGDLSVYWYQQSLDQGLQFLIQYYNGEERAKGNILERFSAQQFPDLHSELNLSSLELGDSALYFCASSDRSPGETQYFGPGTRLLVL.

This clone was seen only once. The chain uses TRBV11-3 and TRBJ2-7, with TRBD2 identical over 8 bases. The CDR3 covers 15 residues. Germline V CDR1 and CDR2: SGHNT, YENEEA. The ends lost 4 bases at V and 1 base at J; junction bases unmatched: 6. The CDR3 spells CASSSRREASYEQYF. For the CDR3, the DNA is TGTGCCAGCAGCTCCCGGCGGGAGGCTTCCTACGAGCAGTACTTC.

The table lists this clone with a count of one. The chain is built from TRBV4-2 and TRBJ1-2, with D maybe TRBD1 (6 bases). The germline V gene encodes CDR1 LGHNA and CDR2 YNFKEQ. The V gene lost 1 base and the J gene lost 1 base, with 13 bases spanning the gap. CDR3 length: 16 residues. The DNA of the CDR3 is TGTGCCAGCAGCCAAGTGTCGGGACAAATTAACTATGGCTACACCTTC. Protein sequence: CASSQVSGQINYGYTF.

The chain is built from TRBV14 and TRBJ2-7; D possibly corresponds to TRBD1 (6 bases). V shed 4 bases and J shed 0 bases, with 13 bases lying between them. Germline V gene sequence: CDR1 SGHDN, CDR2 FVKESK. The CDR3 sequence is 15 residues long. The CDR3 reads CASSRGQIPSYEQYF. As DNA, the CDR3 is TGTGCCAGCAGCCGAGGACAGATTCCCTCCTACGAGCAGTACTTC.

This clone has a single count. The rearrangement links TRBV27 to TRBJ2-3; no firm D call. This CDR3 is built from 14 residues. The V and J ends lost 3 bases and 8 bases respectively, with 15 bases between them. Germline V gene data show CDR1 as MNHEY and CDR2 as SMNVEV (reference sequence). Here the CDR3 DNA reads TGTGCCAGCAGTTTTAAGCCCGGCGTGGGTACGCAGTATTTT. Amino acid sequence: CASSFKPGVGTQYF.

V usage is TRBV6-6 and J usage is TRBJ1-5; a possible D gene is TRBD1 (5 bases). CDR1 and CDR2 from the germline V gene are MNHNY and SVGAGI (reference sequence). This CDR3 has 16 residues. The V and J ends lost 3 bases and 3 bases respectively, with 15 bases between them. CDR3 region: CASSYSDIGANQPQHF. For the CDR3, the DNA is TGTGCCAGCAGTTATTCCGACATCGGGGCCAATCAGCCCCAGCATTTT.

This sequence joins TRBV5-8 and TRBJ2-1, with D tentatively TRBD2 (6 bases). This CDR3 region has 13 residues. Per the germline V gene, CDR1 is SGHTS and CDR2 is YDEGEE. The V end was cut by 4 bases, the J end by 6 bases, with 11 bases between. CDR3 protein: CASSLSGFNEQFF. The DNA for the CDR3 is TGTGCCAGCAGCCTCAGCGGGTTCAATGAGCAGTTCTTC.

This clone was observed a single time. This chain joins TRBV7-2 and TRBJ2-5, with 7 bases lining up with TRBD2. There are 13 residues in the CDR3. The germline V gene has CDR1 SGHTA and CDR2 FQGNSA. V shed 5 bases, J shed 4 bases, and the junction held 4 bases outside the gene matches. CDR3 amino acids: CASSQGLGETQYF. The CDR3 coding sequence is TGTGCCAGCAGCCAAGGACTAGGAGAGACCCAGTACTTC.